These 32 T cell receptor beta chains originate from one sample sequenced in a study of T cell repertoires in cytomegalovirus infection. TCRdb fed the reads into MiXCR, producing one record per CDR3 protein. The sample shows a few hundred thousand distinct CDR3 sequences, roughly 22% of them seen only once. The sample was CD8+ T cells from PBMCs. All receptors derive from a human donor in good health (CMV status not recorded). Some clones in this sample may be carry-over from other donors' samples.

To note about this clonotype: A clone one base away is much larger, so this may be a read error. The rearrangement uses TRBV7-8 and TRBJ2-7; perhaps TRBD2 as D (6 bases). The CDR3 is 14 residues long. Germline CDR1 is SGHVS and CDR2 is FQNEAQ. The CDR3 nucleotides read TGTGCCAGCAGCTTAGTTCGGGGGACCTACAAGCAGTACTTC. It codes for CASSLVRGTYKQYF.

This clonotype was counted a few times. One base away lies a much larger clone, so this may be a sequencing read error. CDR3 bases: TGTGCCACCAGCTTCAGGGTAGGAGAGACCCAGTACTTC. This translates into CATSFRVGETQYF. The chain is built from TRBV15 and TRBJ2-5, with a tentative D call TRBD1 (5 bases). The CDR3 contains 13 residues. The germline gives CDR1 LNHNV, CDR2 YYDKDF (reference sequence). Trimming cost V 5 bases and J 4 bases, with 11 bases left between them.

The table lists this clonotype with many counts. The chain joins TRBV7-9 to TRBJ2-1, with 8 bases lining up with TRBD2. J lost 2 bases, V lost 5 bases, and 11 bases had no gene match. Germline V gives CDR1 SEHNR, CDR2 FQNEAQ (reference sequence). This CDR3 comprises 17 residues. CDR3 sequence (DNA): TGTGCCAGCAGCGAGAGGGGGGCGGGGGGCCCCTACAATGAGCAGTTCTTC. This gives the protein CASSERGAGGPYNEQFF. The full variable domain, rest sourced from reference TRBV7-9 and TRBJ2-1, is DTGVSQNPRHKITKRGQNVTFRCDPISEHNRLYWYRQTLGQGPEFLTYFQNEAQLEKSRLLSDRFSAERPKGSFSTLEIQRTEQGDSAMYLCASSERGAGGPYNEQFFGPGTRLTVL.

This clonotype came up a few times. CDR3 amino acids: CSATGWIDTDTQYF. CDR3 nucleotide sequence: TGCAGTGCTACCGGGTGGATTGACACAGATACGCAGTATTTT. The chain uses TRBV20-1 and TRBJ2-3; unclear D gene. Trimming cost V 4 bases and J 2 bases, with 13 bases left between them. The CDR3 totals 14 residues. The germline CDR1 and CDR2 sequences are DFQATT and SNEGSKA (reference sequence).

Concerning this clonotype itself: Germline is not matched at one junction end, which may reflect a read error. The V and J genes are TRBV12-3 or TRBV12-4 and TRBJ1-1; D call uncertain. The CDR3 spans 14 residues. Written as DNA, the CDR3 is TGTACCAGCAGTTTGTGCGGATTGAACACTGAAGCTTTCTTT. Translated, it gives CTSSLCGLNTEAFF.

V and J are TRBV12-3 or TRBV12-4 and TRBJ2-1; TRBD2 agrees at 9 bases. The CDR3 is made up of 15 amino acids. Unmatched junction bases numbered 8, after V lost 6 bases and J lost 5 bases. CDR3 region: CASSSGLAMNNEQFF. In nucleotides, the CDR3 is TGTGCCAGCAGCTCGGGACTAGCAATGAACAATGAGCAGTTCTTC.

This clonotype was picked up many times. This sequence joins TRBV27 and TRBJ2-5; no definite D call. The CDR3 contains 13 residues. The V gene's germline CDR1 is MNHEY and CDR2 SMNVEV (reference sequence). V was shortened by 2 bases and J by 0 bases, with 4 bases between the two germline ends. This CDR3 is CASSLDNQETQYF. The CDR3 nucleotides read TGTGCCAGCAGTTTAGACAACCAAGAGACCCAGTACTTC.

The V call is TRBV7-2, the J call TRBJ2-1; 7 nucleotides match TRBD2. Trimming cost V 5 bases and J 2 bases; bases outside gene matches: 9. The CDR3 spans 16 residues. Germline-derived CDR1 and CDR2 are SGHTA and FQGNSA. The CDR3 coding sequence is TGTGCCAGCAGCCTATTGGGGAGGGCTCCCTACAATGAGCAGTTCTTC. It encodes CASSLLGRAPYNEQFF.

This clonotype came up many times. The chain employs TRBV28 and TRBJ1-2; tentative D call: TRBD1 (5 bases). Trimming took 1 base from V and 3 from J, leaving 9 bases between them. Looked up from germline, CDR1 is MDHEN and CDR2 is SYDVKM. The CDR3 loop spans 14 amino acids. CDR3 bases: TGTGCCAGCAGTTTATTCGACAGTGACTATGGCTACACCTTC. It is translated as CASSLFDSDYGYTF.

In its sample, this clonotype was seen a few times. The V gene is TRBV3-1, the J gene TRBJ2-1, with D possibly being TRBD2 (5 bases). Between the trimmed V and J ends, which lost 3 bases and 4 bases, there was a span of 10 bases. The germline CDR1 and CDR2 sequences are LGHDT and YNNKEL (reference sequence). The CDR3 is made up of 14 amino acids. In DNA, the CDR3 is TGTGCCAGCAGCCACGCCGGGGTTTACAATGAGCAGTTCTTC. Its translation is CASSHAGVYNEQFF.

The rearrangement uses TRBV2 and TRBJ2-2; the D is unclear. Trimming pared 5 bases from V and 6 bases from J, leaving 13 bases between. Per the germline V gene, CDR1 is SNHLY and CDR2 is FYNNEI. CDR3 length equals 14 residues. CDR3 in DNA: TGTGCCAGCAGTACCTTCGCGGATGCCGGGGAGCTGTTTTTT. Amino acid sequence: CASSTFADAGELFF. The whole variable domain, filled in from reference TRBV2 and TRBJ2-2, reads EPEVTQTPSHQVTQMGQEVILRCVPISNHLYFYWYRQILGQKVEFLVSFYNNEISEKSEIFDDQFSVERPDGSNFTLKIRSTKLEDSAMYFCASSTFADAGELFFGEGSRLTVL.

The sample holds a few counts of this clonotype. The CDR3 reads CASRPVVGSTPWEQYF. CDR3 bases: TGTGCCAGCAGACCCGTCGTGGGGAGTACCCCTTGGGAGCAGTACTTC. V is TRBV7-9 and J is TRBJ2-7; perhaps TRBD2 as D (5 bases). CDR3 length: 16 residues. Trimming stripped 6 bases from V and 7 bases from J, with 25 bases between. Germline V gives CDR1 SEHNR, CDR2 FQNEAQ (reference sequence).

This clonotype was observed many times. V is TRBV7-8 and J is TRBJ1-1; 7 nucleotides line up with TRBD1. The CDR3 is 14 residues long. The germline gives CDR1 SGHVS, CDR2 FQNEAQ. With V trimmed by 5 bases and J by 1 base, 4 bases remained unmatched. The CDR3 bases are TGTGCCAGCAGCCCGGGACAGACGAACACTGAAGCTTTCTTT. The encoded protein is CASSPGQTNTEAFF. Drawing the rest from reference TRBV7-8 and TRBJ1-1, the complete variable domain is GAGVSQSPRYKVAKRGQDVALRCDPISGHVSLFWYQQALGQGPEFLTYFQNEAQLDKSGLPSDRFFAERPEGSVSTLKIQRTQQEDSAVYLCASSPGQTNTEAFFGQGTRLTVV.

Many counts were recorded for this clonotype. The chain has TRBV7-6 and TRBJ2-2, with 13 nucleotides matching TRBD2. CDR3 length: 18 residues. Germline V gene data show CDR1 as SGHVS and CDR2 as FNYEAQ. V lost 5 bases to trimming and J lost 3 bases; unmatched junction nucleotides: 9. The CDR3 DNA is TGTGCCAGCAGCCCCGGACTAGCGGGGGTAGAGGACACCGGGGAGCTGTTTTTT. Amino acids: CASSPGLAGVEDTGELFF.

This clonotype has a count of ten or more. The chain is built from TRBV5-4 and TRBJ1-1, with unresolved D. Between the trimmed V and J ends, which lost 1 base and 1 base, there was a span of 11 bases. Germline V gene sequence: CDR1 SGHNT, CDR2 YYREEE (reference sequence). This CDR3 is built from 15 residues. The CDR3 sequence is CASSLSGPSNTEAFF. CDR3 bases: TGTGCCAGCAGCTTGAGCGGACCCTCGAACACTGAAGCTTTCTTT.

To note about this clonotype: A much larger clone differs by one base, so this may be a read error. This sequence joins TRBV28 and TRBJ2-7; 8 bases match TRBD1. With V trimmed by 10 bases and J by 4 bases, 15 bases remained unmatched. Per the germline V gene, CDR1 is MDHEN and CDR2 is SYDVKM. The CDR3 has 15 amino acids. The CDR3 DNA follows: TGTGCCAACACCGAGGCCGACAGGGGCAAGTACGAGCAGTACTTC. Amino acid sequence: CANTEADRGKYEQYF. The whole variable domain, remainder taken from reference TRBV28 and TRBJ2-7, is DVKVTQSSRYLVKRTGEKVFLECVQDMDHENMFWYRQDPGLGLRLIYFSYDVKMKEKGDIPEGYSVSREKKERFSLILESASTNQTSMYLCANTEADRGKYEQYFGPGTRLTVT.

The CDR3 region is CASSLGGYTGELFF. CDR3 DNA: TGTGCCAGCAGTTTAGGGGGGTACACCGGGGAGCTGTTTTTT. This chain links TRBV27 with TRBJ2-2; TRBD2 might be the D (6 bases). The germline CDR1 and CDR2 sequences are MNHEY and SMNVEV (reference sequence). Between the trimmed V and J ends, which lost 2 bases and 3 bases, there was a span of 7 bases. The CDR3 length is 14 residues.

The chain has TRBV12-3 or TRBV12-4 and TRBJ2-6; 8 bases are shared with TRBD1. This CDR3 spans 16 amino acids. Losses at the gene ends were 7 bases for V and 0 bases for J; bases not matched to a gene: 5. The CDR3 DNA is TGTGCCAGCACCCGGGACAGGAGCTCTGGGGCCAACGTCCTGACTTTC. This gives the protein CASTRDRSSGANVLTF.

This sequence joins TRBV11-3 and TRBJ2-1, with D possibly being TRBD2 (5 bases). The CDR3 is 15 residues long. Germline loops: CDR1 SGHNT, CDR2 YENEEA. The V and J ends lost 1 base and 0 bases respectively, with 7 bases between them. The CDR3 here is CASSLAGYSYNEQFF. In DNA, the CDR3 is TGTGCCAGCAGCTTAGCGGGGTACTCCTACAATGAGCAGTTCTTC. Full variable domain (outside the CDR3, taken from reference TRBV11-3 and TRBJ2-1): EAGVVQSPRYKIIEKKQPVAFWCNPISGHNTLYWYLQNLGQGPELLIRYENEEAVDDSQLPKDRFSAERLKGVDSTLKIQPAELGDSAVYLCASSLAGYSYNEQFFGPGTRLTVL.

The chain recombines TRBV12-3 or TRBV12-4 with TRBJ1-1; 8 positions match TRBD1. This CDR3 is built from 15 residues. The ends lost 6 bases at V and 2 bases at J; junction bases unmatched: 8. CDR3 protein: CASSRQGSKNTEAFF. The CDR3 DNA is TGTGCCAGCAGCCGACAGGGGTCAAAAAACACTGAAGCTTTCTTT.

A note on this clonotype: A much larger clonotype is one base distant, so this may be a read error. The chain couples TRBV7-2 to TRBJ2-3; 10 bases align to TRBD2. Germline values: CDR1 SGHTA, CDR2 FQGNSA. This CDR3 contains 14 residues. The CDR3 reads CVSSLGLAGAPRYF. The CDR3 nucleotides are TGTGTCAGCAGCTTAGGGCTAGCGGGGGCCCCAAGGTATTTT.

This clonotype was seen only once. At one boundary the junction diverges from the germline segment, which might be a read error. The DNA for the CDR3 is TGTGCCAACAGCTTAGGTTTGCCTGAAGCTTTCTTT. Protein: CANSLGLPEAFF. The chain employs TRBV7-9 and TRBJ1-1; D call uncertain. CDR3 length: 12 amino acids. Germline V gives CDR1 SEHNR, CDR2 FQNEAQ (reference sequence). Full variable domain (rest looked up from reference TRBV7-9 and TRBJ1-1): DTGVSQNPRHKITKRGQNVTFRCDPISEHNRLYWYRQTLGQGPEFLTYFQNEAQLEKSRLLSDRFSAERPKGSFSTLEIQRTEQGDSAMYLCANSLGLPEAFFGQGTRLTVV.

A few counts support this clonotype. The chain joins TRBV2 to TRBJ2-6, with no clear D. Trimming pared 3 bases from V and 0 bases from J, leaving 3 bases between. From germline, CDR1 is SNHLY and CDR2 FYNNEI. CDR3 size: 14 residues. The CDR3 loop is CASSDVSGANVLTF. CDR3 DNA sequence: TGTGCCAGCAGTGACGTCTCTGGGGCCAACGTCCTGACTTTC.

This clonotype is medium-sized by share. The chain recombines TRBV7-2 with TRBJ2-7, with D possibly TRBD2 on 5 matching bases. CDR1 and CDR2 from the germline V gene are SGHTA and FQGNSA. V dropped 4 bases and J dropped 2 bases, with 12 bases sitting between them. The CDR3 spans 14 residues. The CDR3 protein is CASSSRLLTYEQYF. DNA of the CDR3: TGTGCCAGCAGCTCACGACTACTCACCTACGAGCAGTACTTC.

This chain connects TRBV15 to TRBJ2-5; 8 bases fit TRBD2. CDR3 length equals 22 residues. Germline V gene sequence: CDR1 LNHNV, CDR2 YYDKDF (reference sequence). Trimming at V came to 1 base and at J to 2 bases, leaving 24 bases not matched to a gene. CDR3 coding DNA: TGTGCCACCAGCAGAGGGGGGGGTGGGGGGGAGATCCCGACTAGCGTACAAGAGACCCAGTACTTC. This encodes CATSRGGGGGEIPTSVQETQYF.

The V gene is TRBV28, the J gene TRBJ2-2, with D perhaps matching TRBD1 or TRBD2 (5 bases each). The V end lost 2 bases, the J end lost 5 bases, and 12 bases lay between the germline ends. The CDR3 consists of 15 residues. Germline CDR1 and CDR2: MDHEN and SYDVKM. The DNA for the CDR3 is TGTGCCAGCAGTTTAATCGGGGCGAGGACCGGGGAGCTGTTTTTT. Translation: CASSLIGARTGELFF.

This clonotype was picked up a small number of times. The chain couples TRBV5-5 to TRBJ2-3; 8 bases are a match to TRBD2. With V trimmed by 2 bases and J by 3 bases, 5 bases remained unmatched. Germline loops: CDR1 SGHKS, CDR2 YYEKEE (reference sequence). The CDR3 is 15 amino acids. The CDR3 reads CASSFGGGPTDTQYF. The CDR3, as DNA: TGTGCCAGCAGCTTCGGCGGGGGGCCGACAGATACGCAGTATTTT.

J is TRBJ1-5 and V is TRBV28, with D unresolved. V was pared by 7 bases and J by 5 bases, with 18 bases between. The CDR3 length is 15 residues. Per the germline V gene, CDR1 is MDHEN and CDR2 is SYDVKM. The CDR3 nucleotides read TGTGCCAGCATCTCAGGAGCGTATAGTTATCAGCCCCAGCATTTT. Residues: CASISGAYSYQPQHF.

This clonotype was counted many times. This chain links TRBV7-8 with TRBJ1-4; 10 bases match TRBD1. The V segment lost 0 bases and the J segment 5 bases; nucleotides outside the gene matches: 12. The CDR3 covers 19 residues. Germline CDR1 SGHVS, CDR2 FQNEAQ. The CDR3 DNA sequence: TGTGCCAGCAGCTTAGCCCCGGGGGACAGGGGAGAAGAGAATGAAAAACTGTTTTTT. Amino acid sequence: CASSLAPGDRGEENEKLFF.

This clonotype came up a few times. This chain uses TRBV12-3 or TRBV12-4 with TRBJ2-1; no reliable D call. The CDR3 loop spans 11 amino acids. V lost 5 bases and J 8 bases, leaving 7 bases between the germline ends. CDR3 amino acids: CASSQYDEQFF. In nucleotides, the CDR3 is TGTGCCAGCAGTCAATACGATGAGCAGTTCTTC.

J is TRBJ2-1 and V is TRBV19; no firm D call. Looked up from germline, CDR1 is LNHDA and CDR2 is SQIVND (reference sequence). There are 12 residues in the CDR3. The germline V and J ends were trimmed by 4 bases and 7 bases, with 8 bases remaining between them. CDR3 bases: TGTGCCAGTAGTAGGGGTCGGAATGAGCAGTTCTTC. Translating it yields CASSRGRNEQFF.

This clonotype has only a few counts. This chain uses TRBV7-6 with TRBJ1-2; D is unclear. Germline lookup yields CDR1 SGHVS and CDR2 FNYEAQ. The CDR3 runs 12 residues. V lost 1 base and J lost 6, with 6 bases in between. The CDR3 DNA follows: TGTGCCAGCAGCTTAGAGTGGGATGGCTACACCTTC. Translated: CASSLEWDGYTF.